The clone carrying this TCR beta chain was picked up a small number of times. Authors' processing steps: The assay estimated nucleated cells by amplifying reference gene primers. The table came from immunoSEQ multiplex PCR; TCRdb's copy has only in-frame clones and leaves some out. V and J calls and clone size are those listed in that table; D and trimming were worked out from the DNA. The sample yields about 240,000 clones, about 88% seen once. The germline V gene encodes CDR1 SGHNT and CDR2 YYREEE (reference sequence). Trimming removed 7 bases from V and 5 bases from J; junction bases left unmatched: 6. The CDR3 consists of 14 residues. The data were obtained in a study of blood T cell repertoires in COVID-19. Study context: Acute-phase and convalescent COVID-19 samples originated in the United States, Italy and Spain. PBMCs, B-cell-depleted T cells, or T cells were the source of the cDNA or gDNA that made up the material.

V and J are TRBV5-4 and TRBJ2-1; 10 nucleotides align to TRBD1. This receptor was identified in a woman aged 65 to 85 with active or convalescent COVID-19. Input material: peripheral blood. CDR3 loop: CASQGQGSNNEQFF. The CDR3 nucleotides read TGTGCCAGCCAGGGACAGGGGTCCAACAATGAGCAGTTCTTC.